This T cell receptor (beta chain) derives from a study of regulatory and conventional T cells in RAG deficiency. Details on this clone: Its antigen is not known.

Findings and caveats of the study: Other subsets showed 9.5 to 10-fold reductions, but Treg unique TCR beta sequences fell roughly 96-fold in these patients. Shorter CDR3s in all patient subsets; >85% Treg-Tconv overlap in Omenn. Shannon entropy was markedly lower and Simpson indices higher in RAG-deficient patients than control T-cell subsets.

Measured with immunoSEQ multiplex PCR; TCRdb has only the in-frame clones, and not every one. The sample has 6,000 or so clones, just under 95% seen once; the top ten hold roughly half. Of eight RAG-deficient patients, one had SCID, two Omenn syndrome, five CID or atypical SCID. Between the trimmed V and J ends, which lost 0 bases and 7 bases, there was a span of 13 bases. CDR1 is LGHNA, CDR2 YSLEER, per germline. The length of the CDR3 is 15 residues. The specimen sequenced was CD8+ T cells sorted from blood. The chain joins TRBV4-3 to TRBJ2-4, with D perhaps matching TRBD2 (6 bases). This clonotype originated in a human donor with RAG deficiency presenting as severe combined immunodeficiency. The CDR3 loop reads CASSQERRGNNIQYF. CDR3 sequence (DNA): TGCGCCAGCAGCCAAGAACGACGGGGGAACAACATTCAGTACTTC.